The 11 T cell receptor beta chains listed next were all sequenced from one sample in a study of T-cell memory formation after mild COVID-19. Using its own MiXCR run on the 5' RACE reads, TCRdb lists one record per CDR3 protein. The table lists 35,000 to 45,000 distinct CDR3 sequences, 7.3% of them singletons. The source material was PBMCs or a T cell subset sorted from them (not recorded which). These receptors were obtained from a man between 18 and 29 years old who had mild COVID-19 (a few samples of this study predate the infection). Cell type and time point are not known.

The genes are TRBV25-1 and TRBJ2-5; possible D gene TRBD2, 5 bases. Germline V lookup: CDR1 MGHDK, CDR2 SYGVNS. V dropped 8 bases and J dropped 5 bases, with 21 bases sitting between them. This CDR3 comprises 15 residues. The CDR3 nucleotides read TGTGCCAGCTCCCCTAACTCGAGGGTTTCCGAGACCCAGTACTTC. This gives the protein CASSPNSRVSETQYF.

There are a few counts of this clonotype. The chain combines TRBV5-1 with TRBJ2-5, with D uncertain. Deletions cut 1 base from V and 4 bases from J, with 8 bases between. This CDR3 has 13 residues. Germline V gene lookup returns CDR1 SGHRS and CDR2 YFSETQ. CDR3 in DNA: TGCGCCAGCAGCTTGCAAGAGAGAGAGACCCAGTACTTC. This sequence encodes CASSLQERETQYF.

The chain recombines TRBV3-1 with TRBJ1-1, with D maybe TRBD1 (5 bases). Per germline, CDR1 LGHDT and CDR2 YNNKEL (reference sequence). The germline V and J ends were trimmed by 6 bases and 1 base, with 9 bases remaining between them. The CDR3 has 13 residues. The CDR3 bases are TGTGCCAGCAGGCCCGGGACGAACACTGAAGCTTTCTTT. Translating gives CASRPGTNTEAFF.

This chain connects TRBV13 to TRBJ1-6; D is unresolved. The V gene's germline CDR1 is PRHDT and CDR2 FYEKMQ (reference sequence). There are 12 residues in the CDR3. Trimming removed 2 bases from V and 12 bases from J, with 8 bases in between. This CDR3 is CASSLMTGPLHF. The CDR3 nucleotides read TGTGCCAGCAGCTTAATGACCGGACCCCTCCACTTT.

This clonotype was counted only a few times. The V call is TRBV20-1, the J call TRBJ2-1, with TRBD2 matching 9 bases. Germline CDR1 and CDR2: DFQATT and SNEGSKA (reference sequence). The CDR3 extends over 14 amino acids. Trimming at V came to 4 bases and at J to 2 bases, leaving 3 bases not matched to a gene. DNA of the CDR3: TGCAGTGCTATTGGCGGGGGGGCCTACAATGAGCAGTTCTTC. Encoded protein: CSAIGGGAYNEQFF.

The V gene is TRBV6-2 or TRBV6-3, the J gene TRBJ2-5, with D tentatively TRBD2 (5 bases). The CDR3 is 13 amino acids. Germline V gene sequence: CDR1 MNHEY, CDR2 SVGEGT. The V and J ends lost 7 bases and 5 bases respectively, with 14 bases between them. The CDR3 DNA is TGTGCCAGCAACACGGGGAATGGGGAGACCCAGTACTTC. It specifies CASNTGNGETQYF.

This clonotype has a handful of counts. The chain couples TRBV5-6 to TRBJ1-6; tentative D call: TRBD1 (5 bases). Germline V CDR1 and CDR2: SGHDT, YYEEEE. V lost 0 bases and J 8 bases, leaving 18 bases between the germline ends. CDR3 length: 17 residues. The CDR3 DNA sequence: TGTGCCAGCAGCTTGGGGCCCGGACATCCTGCGTATTCACCCCTCCACTTT. Protein product: CASSLGPGHPAYSPLHF.

In this sample, this clonotype turned up many times. The chain joins TRBV5-8 to TRBJ2-1, with D unresolved. This CDR3 comprises 11 residues. Germline CDR1 is SGHTS and CDR2 is YDEGEE. The V end lost 5 bases, the J end lost 4 bases, and 4 bases lay between the germline ends. The CDR3 is CASRGYNEQFF. The CDR3 coding sequence is TGTGCCAGCAGGGGGTACAATGAGCAGTTCTTC.

This clonotype has at least ten counts. The rearrangement joins TRBV6-2 or TRBV6-3 to TRBJ2-7; weak D call: TRBD2 (5 bases). Germline loops: CDR1 MNHEY, CDR2 SVGEGT. The V gene lost 7 bases and the J gene lost 2 bases, with 24 bases spanning the gap. The CDR3 is 17 amino acids. The CDR3 DNA reads as TGTGCCAGCAAAAAGATGGGCACCCGAGGGAGCGCCTACGAGCAGTACTTC. Translating it yields CASKKMGTRGSAYEQYF.

This clonotype has just a few counts. The chain joins TRBV10-2 to TRBJ2-5; D gene ambiguous. Germline lookup yields CDR1 WSHSY and CDR2 SAAADI. Between the trimmed V and J ends, which lost 6 bases and 3 bases, there was a span of 8 bases. The CDR3 consists of 12 residues. Written as DNA, the CDR3 is TGCGCCAGCAGCGAACAAAAAGAGACCCAGTACTTC. Amino acids: CASSEQKETQYF.

This clonotype was counted ten times or more. This chain joins TRBV5-1 and TRBJ2-7; the match to TRBD1 covers 11 bases. Per the germline V gene, CDR1 is SGHRS and CDR2 is YFSETQ. There are 15 residues in the CDR3. V was clipped by 0 bases and J by 5 bases; unmatched bases: 4. The CDR3 loop reads CASSLAGTGGDEQYF. The CDR3 DNA sequence: TGCGCCAGCAGCTTGGCCGGGACAGGGGGAGACGAGCAGTACTTC.